This entry concerns a single T cell receptor (beta chain). Its antigen is not identified. The sample comes from a study of PD-1 blockade in classical Hodgkin lymphoma. Findings of the study overall: Complete responders' diversity at baseline resembled that of newly diagnosed patients. CD4+ TCR diversity, unlike CD8+, rose significantly by C4D1. What drove the repertoire differences, possibly disease activity or prior therapy, has not been defined.

Here immunoSEQ multiplex PCR was the method, and the copy in TCRdb shows in-frame clones only, minus some. Found here are 100,000 to 120,000 clones, approximately 90% of them singletons; the top ten hold 15% to 20%. Germline V CDR1 and CDR2: MNHEY, SVGAGI. V lost 2 bases and J 3 bases, leaving 11 bases between the germline ends. The CDR3 runs to 15 residues. With no exception, relapse followed autologous stem cell transplantation in all patients, and brentuximab vedotin exposure varied. The TCR comes from a human donor with classical Hodgkin lymphoma. The sequencing used peripheral blood mononuclear cells (PBMCs), collected before the second cycle of nivolumab. The chain uses TRBV6-5 and TRBJ2-1; D gene uncertain. Written as DNA, the CDR3 is TGTGCCAGCAGTTACGGCCGGAGAGGCTACAATGAGCAGTTCTTC. As protein: CASSYGRRGYNEQFF.